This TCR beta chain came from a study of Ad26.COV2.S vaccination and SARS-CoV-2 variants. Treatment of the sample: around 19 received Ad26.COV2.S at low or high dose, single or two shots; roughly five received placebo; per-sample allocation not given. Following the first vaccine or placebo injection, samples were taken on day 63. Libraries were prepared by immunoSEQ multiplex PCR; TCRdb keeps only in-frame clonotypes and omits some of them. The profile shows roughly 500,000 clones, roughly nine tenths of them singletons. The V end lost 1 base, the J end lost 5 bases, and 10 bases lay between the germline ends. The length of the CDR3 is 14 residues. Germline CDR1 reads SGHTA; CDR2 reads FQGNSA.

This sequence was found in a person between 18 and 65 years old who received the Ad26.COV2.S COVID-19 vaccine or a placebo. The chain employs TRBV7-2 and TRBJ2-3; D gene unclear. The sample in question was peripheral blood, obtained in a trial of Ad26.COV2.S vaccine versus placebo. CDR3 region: CASSLVSRRDTQYF. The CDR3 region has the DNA TGTGCCAGCAGCTTAGTATCCCGGAGAGATACGCAGTATTTT.